Presented here are 21 T cell receptor beta chains from one specimen sequenced in a study of T cell changes during pregnancy in multiple sclerosis. Data came from immunoSEQ multiplex PCR; TCRdb stores just in-frame clones and leaves some out. The sample has almost 35,000 clones; roughly nine tenths are singletons. The source material was CD8+ T cells from peripheral blood mononuclear cells, sampled in the first trimester of pregnancy. Source of these receptors: a female donor with multiple sclerosis, enrolled in a pregnancy study.

This chain joins TRBV7-9 and TRBJ2-5, with D possibly being TRBD1 (6 bases). The CDR3 spans 15 residues. Between the trimmed V and J ends, which lost 2 bases and 1 base, there was a span of 11 bases. In germline, CDR1 is SEHNR, CDR2 FQNEAQ (reference sequence). CDR3 region: CASSLTGSSQETQYF. The CDR3 region has the DNA TGTGCCAGCAGCTTAACAGGGTCTAGCCAAGAGACCCAGTACTTC. The variable domain in full, with the rest retrieved from reference TRBV7-9 and TRBJ2-5, is DTGVSQNPRHKITKRGQNVTFRCDPISEHNRLYWYRQTLGQGPEFLTYFQNEAQLEKSRLLSDRFSAERPKGSFSTLEIQRTEQGDSAMYLCASSLTGSSQETQYFGPGTRLLVL.

This chain joins TRBV5-6 and TRBJ2-1, with a tentative D call TRBD2 (5 bases). CDR1 is SGHDT and CDR2 is YYEEEE in the germline V gene. The CDR3 contains 18 residues. The V end lost 1 base, the J end lost 0 bases, and 17 bases lay between the germline ends. The CDR3 DNA reads as TGTGCCAGCAGCTTGTATCGAGGGAGTACACCCTCCTACAATGAGCAGTTCTTC. Translated: CASSLYRGSTPSYNEQFF. Full variable domain (rest looked up from reference TRBV5-6 and TRBJ2-1): DAGVTQSPTHLIKTRGQQVTLRCSPKSGHDTVSWYQQALGQGPQFIFQYYEEEERQRGNFPDRFSGHQFPNYSSELNVNALLLGDSALYLCASSLYRGSTPSYNEQFFGPGTRLTVL.

V and J are TRBV6-1 and TRBJ1-2; 7 nucleotides line up with TRBD1. After removal of 3 bases from V and 1 base from J, the junction contained 5 bases not matched to a gene. This CDR3 comprises 15 residues. In germline, CDR1 is MNHNS, CDR2 SASEGT. The CDR3 here is CASSDMGQINYGYTF. In nucleotides, the CDR3 is TGTGCCAGCAGTGATATGGGACAGATTAACTATGGCTACACCTTC.

Ten or more counts support this clone. The genes are TRBV14 and TRBJ2-7; 10 nucleotides line up with TRBD1. This CDR3 comprises 15 residues. V shed 2 bases and J 6 bases; nucleotides not matched to a gene: 7. Germline lookup yields CDR1 SGHDN and CDR2 FVKESK. CDR3 amino acids: CASSQLGQGVGEQYF. The DNA for the CDR3 is TGTGCCAGCAGCCAACTAGGACAGGGGGTGGGCGAGCAGTACTTC.

This clone is a singleton in its sample. The CDR3 loop is CASSFGTGGTDTQYF. The CDR3 bases are TGTGCCAGCAGTTTCGGGACAGGGGGCACAGATACGCAGTATTTT. The genes are TRBV27 and TRBJ2-3; the match to TRBD1 covers 10 bases. The junction had 1 base not matched to a gene; V was cut back by 3 bases and J by 1 base. This CDR3 region has 15 residues. Germline loops: CDR1 MNHEY, CDR2 SMNVEV (reference sequence).

The chain combines TRBV7-9 with TRBJ1-1; 7 bases fit TRBD1. The CDR3 runs to 15 residues. CDR1 and CDR2 from the germline V gene are SEHNR and FQNEAQ (reference sequence). Trimming at V came to 2 bases and at J to 7 bases, leaving 10 bases not matched to a gene. The CDR3 is CASSLFTGAMFEAFF. Here the CDR3 DNA reads TGTGCCAGCAGCTTATTTACAGGGGCGATGTTTGAAGCTTTCTTT.

The chain recombines TRBV13 with TRBJ2-5; TRBD2 agrees at 10 bases. With V trimmed by 2 bases and J by 6 bases, 9 bases remained unmatched. This CDR3 region has 16 residues. Per the germline V gene, CDR1 is PRHDT and CDR2 is FYEKMQ (reference sequence). The DNA of the CDR3 is TGTGCCAGCAGCTTACATACTAGCGGGAAGAAAAAGACCCAGTACTTC. It encodes CASSLHTSGKKKTQYF.

The V and J genes are TRBV13 and TRBJ2-7, with 7 bases identical to TRBD2. Germline V lookup: CDR1 PRHDT, CDR2 FYEKMQ (reference sequence). V lost 4 bases, J lost 2 bases, and 5 bases stayed unmatched. The length of the CDR3 is 14 residues. The CDR3 coding sequence is TGTGCCAGCAGCTCTAGCGGATCTACCTACGAGCAGTACTTC. This codes for CASSSSGSTYEQYF.

This clone was detected once. The rearrangement links TRBV30 to TRBJ2-5, with 7 positions matching TRBD1. With V trimmed by 7 bases and J by 5 bases, 7 bases remained unmatched. CDR3 length: 12 amino acids. Germline-derived CDR1 and CDR2 are GTSNPN and SVGIG (reference sequence). This chain's CDR3 is CASDREGETQYF. CDR3 nucleotide sequence: TGTGCCTCTGACAGGGAAGGGGAGACCCAGTACTTC.

V gene TRBV5-1 combines with J gene TRBJ2-4; the match to TRBD2 covers 7 bases. The J segment lost 8 bases and the V segment lost 0 bases, leaving 5 bases of the junction unmatched. Germline V gene sequence: CDR1 SGHRS, CDR2 YFSETQ. This CDR3 is 14 amino acids long. The CDR3 DNA sequence: TGCGCCAGCAGCTTGGGACTAGCCGGGGACATTCAGTACTTC. It encodes CASSLGLAGDIQYF. Complete variable domain (other parts from reference TRBV5-1 and TRBJ2-4): KAGVTQTPRYLIKTRGQQVTLSCSPISGHRSVSWYQQTPGQGLQFLFEYFSETQRNKGNFPGRFSGRQFSNSRSEMNVSTLELGDSALYLCASSLGLAGDIQYFGAGTRLSVL.

The chain combines TRBV5-1 with TRBJ2-1; no clear D gene. There are 13 residues in the CDR3. The germline V gene encodes CDR1 SGHRS and CDR2 YFSETQ. The ends were cut back, 0 bases at V and 8 bases at J, with 9 bases in the middle. The CDR3 nucleotides read TGCGCCAGCAGCTTGGTGAGGTTGGATGAGCAGTTCTTC. Translating gives CASSLVRLDEQFF.

The rearrangement joins TRBV10-3 to TRBJ2-1, with 11 bases identical to TRBD2. The CDR3 runs to 19 residues. Trimming removed 4 bases from V and 0 bases from J; junction bases left unmatched: 11. Looked up from germline, CDR1 is ENHRY and CDR2 is SYGVKD. The CDR3 region is CAISAPGGSGRDSYNEQFF. The DNA for the CDR3 is TGTGCCATCAGTGCGCCGGGAGGTAGCGGGAGGGACTCCTACAATGAGCAGTTCTTC.

The rearrangement joins TRBV28 to TRBJ2-1, with TRBD2 matching over 9 bases. This CDR3 spans 16 amino acids. Germline trimming cut 5 bases from V and 4 bases from J; bases unmatched to any gene: 9. The germline V gene encodes CDR1 MDHEN and CDR2 SYDVKM. The CDR3 is CASSVGLAGNYNEQFF. CDR3 nucleotides: TGTGCCAGCAGTGTGGGGCTAGCGGGGAATTACAATGAGCAGTTCTTC.

The chain joins TRBV5-1 to TRBJ2-7, with TRBD1 matching over 10 bases. V dropped 2 bases and J dropped 4; count of bases not matched to a gene: 9. The CDR3 consists of 16 residues. Germline CDR1 is SGHRS and CDR2 is YFSETQ. CDR3 in amino acids: CASSLPRQGARYEQYF. CDR3 DNA: TGCGCCAGCAGCTTACCCCGACAGGGGGCGCGATACGAGCAGTACTTC.

Remarks on this clone: The germline gene is not matched at one end of the junction; a read error may be the cause. At the DNA level, this CDR3 is encoded by other sequences in the same sample as well. V and J are TRBV4-2 and TRBJ2-1, with D tentatively TRBD2 (5 bases). The CDR3 is 12 amino acids. CDR1 and CDR2 from the germline V gene are LGHNA and YNFKEQ. CDR3: CASSQGGLAQFF. The CDR3 DNA reads as TGTGCCAGTAGCCAAGGCGGCCTAGCGCAGTTCTTC.

The chain recombines TRBV5-4 with TRBJ2-1; 8 nucleotides line up with TRBD2. V dropped 2 bases and J dropped 5; count of bases not matched to a gene: 9. The CDR3 loop spans 16 amino acids. Germline CDR1 is SGHNT and CDR2 is YYREEE (reference sequence). The DNA for the CDR3 is TGTGCCAGCAGCTTCTTCTCGGGACTAGACAACAATGAGCAGTTCTTC. Translating gives CASSFFSGLDNNEQFF.

The chain uses TRBV7-8 and TRBJ1-1, with D perhaps TRBD1 (5 bases). The germline CDR1 and CDR2 sequences are SGHVS and FQNEAQ. The V end was cut by 1 base, the J end by 0 bases, with 6 bases between. The CDR3 contains 14 residues. The CDR3 bases are TGTGCCAGCAGCTTAGGGGGGGTGAACACTGAAGCTTTCTTT. Amino acid sequence: CASSLGGVNTEAFF.

This clone was detected once. The CDR3 region is CARSIFPLLAGARTDTQYF. CDR3 DNA sequence: TGTGCCAGATCAATATTCCCCCTTCTAGCGGGAGCCCGCACAGATACGCAGTATTTT. The gene calls are TRBV21-1 and TRBJ2-3; TRBD2, as called in the table, went unchecked against the DNA. TRBV21-1 corresponds to a pseudogene. CDR3 size: 19 residues.

This clone was picked up one time. The V gene is TRBV6-1, the J gene TRBJ2-1; TRBD2 matches 10 bases. Germline V gives CDR1 MNHNS, CDR2 SASEGT. V lost 3 bases, J lost 5 bases, and 10 bases stayed unmatched. CDR3 length equals 17 residues. The CDR3 nucleotides are TGTGCCAGCAGTGACCCTAGCGGGGGTAATTTTAACAATGAGCAGTTCTTC. It is translated as CASSDPSGGNFNNEQFF.

This clone was observed a handful of times. The chain combines TRBV7-9 with TRBJ2-1; D unresolved. CDR1 is SEHNR and CDR2 is FQNEAQ in the germline V gene (reference sequence). V lost 1 base, J lost 8 bases, and 9 bases lay in between. This CDR3 spans 13 amino acids. The CDR3 DNA follows: TGTGCCAGCAGCTTAGTCCGGGTGGATGAGCAGTTCTTC. This codes for CASSLVRVDEQFF.

There are many counts of this clone. The chain is built from TRBV5-1 and TRBJ2-3; 8 bases are a match to TRBD2. The CDR3 covers 17 residues. V lost 1 base, J lost 5 bases, and 12 bases stayed unmatched. Germline V CDR1 and CDR2: SGHRS, YFSETQ. CDR3 protein: CASSLFVGREGEDTQYF. The CDR3 DNA reads as TGCGCCAGCAGCTTGTTCGTTGGTCGGGAGGGTGAAGATACGCAGTATTTT. Filled out from reference TRBV5-1 and TRBJ2-3, the complete variable domain reads KAGVTQTPRYLIKTRGQQVTLSCSPISGHRSVSWYQQTPGQGLQFLFEYFSETQRNKGNFPGRFSGRQFSNSRSEMNVSTLELGDSALYLCASSLFVGREGEDTQYFGPGTRLTVL.